This T cell receptor (beta chain) stems from a study of identical twins. TCRdb re-analysed the 5' RACE reads in MiXCR, keeping a single row per CDR3 protein. There are around 670,000 distinct CDR3 sequences in the sample; roughly 6% occur only once, and approximately 1.6% lies in the top ten. This clonotype was seen ten or more times. The receptor was derived from a man aged 18 to 29 in good health. The sequencing input was naive T cells sorted from blood.

In DNA form, the CDR3 reads TGTGCCAGCAGAGGACGGAGCCAAGAGACCCAGTACTTC. Amino acids: CASRGRSQETQYF. The chain has TRBV11-2 and TRBJ2-5; D is undetermined. The CDR3 loop spans 13 amino acids. Between the trimmed V and J ends, which lost 6 bases and 1 base, there was a span of 9 bases. Germline V gene sequence: CDR1 SGHAT, CDR2 FQNNGV.